Below, one T cell receptor beta chain is given with its context. Its target is not known. The donors were all Caucasian adults (living in Nashville, Tennessee). Germline CDR1 SGHRS, CDR2 YFSETQ. The CDR3 consists of 16 residues. V was clipped by 0 bases and J by 5 bases, with 18 bases between them. TCRdb's table, derived via immunoSEQ multiplex PCR, lists solely in-frame clones and lacks some. Of approximately 1,500,000 clones listed, approximately 96% are singletons. This sample stems from a study of shared clonotypes between healthy human individuals. Overall study context: Each donor's CD4 naive and CD4 memory cells filled three plates apiece, CD8 naive two, and CD8 memory one. Study-wide results and caveats: Deeper or shallower sequencing was expected to change how clonotypes are shared among donors. Some naive CD4 clonotypes, about 5.5%, turned up in common across several donors.

The sequence was collected from a man in his thirties or forties in good health. J is TRBJ2-7 and V is TRBV5-1, with D perhaps assigned TRBD1 or TRBD2 (5 bases each). The sequenced sample consisted of naive CD4+ T cells sorted from blood. Subset noted: CD45RA+ positively selected. The CDR3 reads CASSLVGAGTGNEQYF. As DNA, the CDR3 is TGCGCCAGCAGCTTGGTGGGAGCCGGGACGGGGAACGAGCAGTACTTC.